Shown below are 3 T cell receptor beta chains from a single sample sequenced in a study of cytomegalovirus exposure and HLA in healthy donors. In the PCR, 60 Vbeta and 13 Jbeta primers were used. Profiling relied on immunoSEQ multiplex PCR, and the TCRdb table lists in-frame clones only, not all of them. Among 140,000 or so clones listed, roughly four fifths were seen once. Sequencing used PBMCs. The receptors here all came from a male donor in good health and CMV-seronegative.

The chain carries TRBV7-3 and TRBJ2-5, with TRBD1 identical over 12 bases. The CDR3 runs to 16 residues. CDR1 is SGHTA and CDR2 is FQGTGA in the germline V gene. The V segment lost 6 bases and the J segment 4 bases; nucleotides outside the gene matches: 9. The CDR3 is CASSSGTGGRGETQYF. The CDR3, as DNA: TGTGCCAGCAGTTCCGGGACAGGGGGCCGGGGAGAGACCCAGTACTTC.

J is TRBJ2-7 and V is TRBV30, with TRBD2 matching over 11 bases. The germline V gene encodes CDR1 GTSNPN and CDR2 SVGIG (reference sequence). This CDR3 region has 14 residues. The trim removed 3 bases at V and 1 base at J, leaving 2 bases unmatched. The CDR3 DNA sequence: TGTGCCTGGAGGGCTAGCGGGGGGTCCTACGAGCAGTACTTC. Amino acid sequence: CAWRASGGSYEQYF.

The CDR3 protein is CASSSDRGPYEQYF. Written as DNA, the CDR3 is TGTGCCAGCAGCTCAGACAGGGGCCCCTACGAGCAGTACTTC. V gene TRBV5-4 combines with J gene TRBJ2-7; 8 nucleotides agree with TRBD1. The J segment lost 2 bases and the V segment lost 3 bases, leaving 4 bases of the junction unmatched. Germline loops: CDR1 SGHNT, CDR2 YYREEE (reference sequence). CDR3 length: 14 residues.